Sequencing of this T cell receptor beta chain was carried out in a study of molecular identifiers for immune sequencing clone quantification. Study-level findings and limits: The share of molecules held by clones above 20 RNA copies was over 97% in effector cells and under 1% in naive cells.

Germline CDR1 MNHEY, CDR2 SVGEGT. There are 14 residues in the CDR3. TCRdb re-derived calls from the PCR reads in MiXCR, one entry per CDR3 protein. The data contain roughly 300,000 distinct CDR3 sequences, about 23% of them singletons. A word on this clonotype: The antigen remains undetermined. One end of the junction does not line up with germline, which may come from a read error.

This clonotype originated in a human donor in good health. Some libraries in this study had Jurkat cell RNA spiked in. The rearrangement links TRBV6-2 or TRBV6-3 to TRBJ1-5; tentatively, D is TRBD1 (5 bases). The sample comprised naive CD8+ T cells from blood, with Jurkat cell RNA spiked in. Described subset: FACS-sorted CD8+CD4-CCR7+CD45RA+ naive T cells. DNA of the CDR3: TGTGCTAGCAGCTCCGGGACTAGCAATCAGCCCCGGCATTTT. Translation: CASSSGTSNQPRHF.